A single sample is the source of the 13 T cell receptor beta chains below, sequenced in a study of shared clonotypes between healthy human individuals. Some clones are missing from TCRdb's copy, which holds only in-frame ones; the method was immunoSEQ multiplex PCR. The top ten clones hold 0.39% of a sample with 2.3 million or so clones, 90% to 95% of them seen once. The material sequenced was naive CD4+ T cells from PBMCs. The subset is: CD45RA+ positively selected. Receptor source: a man between 18 and 35 years old in good health. Some clones in this sample may be carry-over from other donors' samples.

V and J are TRBV2 and TRBJ1-1, with no clear D. CDR1 and CDR2 (germline): SNHLY, FYNNEI. The CDR3 is 13 residues long. Trimming left V 6 bases short and J 2 bases short, with 10 bases between. The CDR3 DNA reads TGTGCCAGCAGGGCCCAACAAAACACTGAAGCTTTCTTT. It encodes CASRAQQNTEAFF. Variable domain in full (rest from reference TRBV2 and TRBJ1-1): EPEVTQTPSHQVTQMGQEVILRCVPISNHLYFYWYRQILGQKVEFLVSFYNNEISEKSEIFDDQFSVERPDGSNFTLKIRSTKLEDSAMYFCASRAQQNTEAFFGQGTRLTVV.

This clone has only a few counts. The V and J genes are TRBV5-1 and TRBJ1-1; possibly TRBD1 for D (6 bases). Per germline, CDR1 SGHRS and CDR2 YFSETQ. The CDR3 totals 13 residues. Between the trimmed V and J ends, which lost 5 bases and 2 bases, there was a span of 10 bases. The CDR3, as DNA: TGCGCCAGCAGAGGCGGGGGCAACACTGAAGCTTTCTTT. This sequence encodes CASRGGGNTEAFF.

This chain links TRBV10-3 with TRBJ2-1; 16 positions match TRBD2. The length of the CDR3 is 16 residues. The junction had 7 bases not matched to a gene; V was cut back by 5 bases and J by 9 bases. Per the germline V gene, CDR1 is ENHRY and CDR2 is SYGVKD. In DNA, the CDR3 is TGTGCCATCAGTACTCCGGGACTAGCGGGAGGGGGTGAGCAGTTCTTC. It encodes CAISTPGLAGGGEQFF.

This chain uses TRBV18 with TRBJ2-2; TRBD1 matches at 7 bases. Germline V gene data show CDR1 as KGHSH and CDR2 as LQKENI. Germline trimming cut 1 base from V and 0 bases from J; bases unmatched to any gene: 2. The CDR3 loop spans 16 amino acids. DNA for the CDR3: TGTGCCAGCTCACCACGTGGGACAGCGAACACCGGGGAGCTGTTTTTT. Translated: CASSPRGTANTGELFF.

This clone occurred once. An end of the junction does not agree with germline; a read error may underlie this. Other DNA sequences in this specimen translate into the identical CDR3. This chain joins TRBV20-1 and TRBJ1-2; unclear D gene. The CDR3 loop spans 10 amino acids. Germline lookup yields CDR1 DFQATT and CDR2 SNEGSKA (reference sequence). The CDR3 region is CSAPDYGYTF. The DNA for the CDR3 is TGCAGTGCCCCGGACTATGGTTACACCTTC.

The gene calls are TRBV2 and TRBJ2-5; 12 bases align to TRBD2. Germline V gene lookup returns CDR1 SNHLY and CDR2 FYNNEI. The CDR3 totals 16 residues. The V and J ends lost 4 bases and 1 base, in that order; junction bases with no gene match: 4. Here the CDR3 DNA reads TGTGCCAGCAGTGGGGGACTAGCGGGCAGCCAAGAGACCCAGTACTTC. It yields the protein CASSGGLAGSQETQYF.

V and J are TRBV5-4 and TRBJ2-7; perhaps TRBD1 as D (6 bases). The CDR3 is 14 residues long. Trimming took off 0 bases at V and 7 bases at J, with 14 bases between the two ends. Germline CDR1 reads SGHNT; CDR2 reads YYREEE (reference sequence). CDR3 in DNA: TGTGCCAGCAGCTTGGGACAGGCCTCTCCGGAGCAGTACTTC. Translation: CASSLGQASPEQYF.

The V gene is TRBV18, the J gene TRBJ2-1; 10 bases map to TRBD2. J lost 6 bases, V lost 2 bases, and 4 bases had no gene match. The CDR3 is made up of 15 amino acids. Germline V gene lookup returns CDR1 KGHSH and CDR2 LQKENI. The CDR3 DNA sequence: TGTGCCAGCTCACCATCTAGCGGGAGCCCCAATGAGCAGTTCTTC. Amino acids: CASSPSSGSPNEQFF.

This sequence joins TRBV4-1 and TRBJ1-1, with D possibly matching TRBD1 (6 bases). Germline-derived CDR1 and CDR2 are MGHRA and YSYEKL. Trimming left V 0 bases short and J 4 bases short, with 18 bases between. The CDR3 covers 17 residues. The CDR3 is CASSQDIRGDWSTEAFF. The CDR3 nucleotides are TGCGCCAGCAGCCAAGATATTAGGGGGGATTGGAGCACTGAAGCTTTCTTT.

The chain has TRBV7-2 and TRBJ2-1, with 10 bases lining up with TRBD2. CDR1 and CDR2 (germline): SGHTA, FQGNSA. CDR3 length equals 16 residues. With V trimmed by 0 bases and J by 9 bases, 8 bases remained unmatched. CDR3 region: CASSLAPGLAYTEQFF. The CDR3, as DNA: TGTGCCAGCAGCTTAGCGCCGGGACTAGCGTATACTGAGCAGTTCTTC.

The rearrangement links TRBV10-3 to TRBJ2-7; D tentatively fits TRBD1 or TRBD2 (5 bases each). The CDR3 totals 13 residues. Germline assignment: CDR1 ENHRY and CDR2 SYGVKD. Trimming took 8 bases from V and 6 from J, leaving 17 bases between them. CDR3 loop: CAIAGTRQSEQYF. The CDR3 nucleotides are TGTGCCATCGCCGGGACCCGCCAATCCGAGCAGTACTTC.

CDR3 protein: CASSLETAYNSPLHF. The CDR3, as DNA: TGTGCCAGCAGCTTGGAGACAGCTTATAATTCACCCCTCCACTTT. The chain employs TRBV5-4 and TRBJ1-6; D might be TRBD1 (5 bases). Germline CDR1 is SGHNT and CDR2 is YYREEE (reference sequence). V gave up 0 bases and J gave up 4 bases, with 8 bases separating them. The CDR3 runs to 15 residues.

This clone appeared once. Other DNA sequences from this sample encode an identical CDR3 as well. This chain connects TRBV7-9 to TRBJ1-4, with D possibly TRBD1 on 5 matching bases. The CDR3 totals 16 residues. Germline CDR1 and CDR2: SEHNR and FQNEAQ (reference sequence). Trimming shortened V by 3 bases and J by 8 bases, and 19 bases separated the two germline ends. Written as DNA, the CDR3 is TGTGCCAGCAGCTTGGGGCCTCGGACAAGGGACGAAAAACTGTTTTTT. Amino acids: CASSLGPRTRDEKLFF.